These T cell receptor beta chains were read from a single sample in a study of T cells in Graves' hyperthyroidism and ophthalmopathy. TCRdb re-called the multiplex PCR reads with MiXCR, one entry per CDR3 protein. The sample contains fewer than 400,000 distinct CDR3 sequences, more than 12% of which appear only once. Sequenced input: blood. These receptors were taken from a man over 45 with Graves' ophthalmopathy. Both conserved end residues are part of each CDR3. The D gene is left open where the match is weak. For some rows the clone size is stated as once, few or many, or as a class when expanded; others skip it.

J gene,V gene,clone size,D gene,CDR3 DNA,CDR3 protein
TRBJ2-3,TRBV9,NA,TRBD2,TGTGCCAGCAGCACCCACCTAGCGGGAGGGGGCACAGATACGCAGTATTTT,CASSTHLAGGGTDTQYF
TRBJ2-3,TRBV30,NA,NA,TGTGCCTGGGGAGGCAGCGGCACAGATACGCAGTATTTT,CAWGGSGTDTQYF
TRBJ2-7,TRBV12-3/TRBV12-4,NA,TRBD2,TGTGCCAGCAGACACCCTCGGTCTAGCGGGCAATACGAGCAGTACTTC,CASRHPRSSGQYEQYF
TRBJ2-5,TRBV6-2/TRBV6-3,few,NA,TGTGCCAGCAGTAAACTAGCTTTTGAGACCCAGTACTTC,CASSKLAFETQYF
TRBJ2-5,TRBV7-8,many,TRBD2,TGTGCCAGCAGCTTAGCCGTCCCGGGGGGGTTCGGGGAGACCCAGTACTTC,CASSLAVPGGFGETQYF
TRBJ2-7,TRBV20-1,few,TRBD2,TGCAGTGCTTTAGCGTCGGGGGGGATCTACGAGCAGTACTTC,CSALASGGIYEQYF
TRBJ1-1,TRBV5-5,many,NA,TGTGCCAGCAGCGTACAACCAGTCATGAACACTGAAGCTTTCTTT,CASSVQPVMNTEAFF
TRBJ1-4,TRBV6-6,NA,NA,TGTGCCAGCAGTTACTCGAAGACAGGAGGAGAAAAACTGTTTTTT,CASSYSKTGGEKLFF
TRBJ1-6,TRBV5-1,many,NA,TGCGCCAGCAGCTTTGAGGTGGGGAATTCACCCCTCCACTTT,CASSFEVGNSPLHF
TRBJ2-1,TRBV7-9,many,NA,TGTGCCAGCAGCTCCGCCCGGACGGGCAATGAGCAGTTCTTC,CASSSARTGNEQFF
TRBJ2-7,TRBV4-1,many,NA,TGCGCCAGCAGCCAAGCAGACTTAGACTACGAGCAGTACTTC,CASSQADLDYEQYF